The clone carrying this T cell receptor (beta chain) occurred a few times. The data are from a study of CD8+ T cells in alopecia areata. The sample's treatment: oral pan-JAK inhibitor, 5-10 mg twice daily. The CDR3 is 13 residues long. Trimming cost V 2 bases and J 1 base; bases outside gene matches: 2. Germline V lookup: CDR1 GTSNPN, CDR2 SVGIG (reference sequence). Reverse transcribed after extraction, RNA yielded cDNA as the sequencing template. Generated by immunoSEQ multiplex PCR, the TCRdb table keeps only in-frame clones and is missing some. The data show about 180,000 clones, about 55% seen once.

The chain couples TRBV30 to TRBJ2-7; 7 bases agree with TRBD1. This TCR derives from a human donor with alopecia areata. Sequencing used CD8+ T cells sorted from blood, obtained at week 24, from a patient treated with tofacitinib. This CDR3 reads CAWSTGQSYEQYF. The DNA of the CDR3 is TGTGCCTGGAGTACGGGACAGTCCTACGAGCAGTACTTC.